A selection of T cell receptor beta chains follows, all from one sample in a study of cytomegalovirus exposure and HLA in healthy donors. Profiled with immunoSEQ multiplex PCR; TCRdb holds only in-frame clones, not every one. The sample lists approximately 100,000 clones, over 70% occurring once. The specimen sequenced was PBMCs. The receptors derive from a boy between 10 and 17 years old in good health and CMV-seronegative. CDR3s include the opening cysteine and the closing phenylalanine or tryptophan. The D gene is left open where the match is weak. Clone size appears in some rows only: once, few, many, or a class for an expanded clone.

v_call: TRBV19; d_call: .; j_call: TRBJ1-2; clone_size: .; cdr3_nt: TGTGCCAGTAGTACGAGGGCGGCAAACTATGGCTACACCTTC; cdr3_aa: CASSTRAANYGYTF
v_call: TRBV15; d_call: TRBD2; j_call: TRBJ2-1; clone_size: few; cdr3_nt: TGTGCCACCAGCAGAGAGCCGGGACTAGCGGGTGGTGAGCAGTTCTTC; cdr3_aa: CATSREPGLAGGEQFF
v_call: TRBV30; d_call: .; j_call: TRBJ1-6; clone_size: .; cdr3_nt: TGTGCCTGGAGTGACAGGCTTAATTCACCCCTCCACTTT; cdr3_aa: CAWSDRLNSPLHF
v_call: TRBV28; d_call: .; j_call: TRBJ2-7; clone_size: few; cdr3_nt: TGTGCCAGCAGACGGACCGGGACACCTCTCGAGCAGTACTTC; cdr3_aa: CASRRTGTPLEQYF
v_call: TRBV7-6; d_call: TRBD1; j_call: TRBJ2-7; clone_size: .; cdr3_nt: TGTGCCAGCAGCTTCTACCCAGCAGGGACAGGGGGTGAAGAGCAGTACTTC; cdr3_aa: CASSFYPAGTGGEEQYF
v_call: TRBV28; d_call: .; j_call: TRBJ1-2; clone_size: .; cdr3_nt: TGTGCCAGCAGAAAGCCGGGACACCTCTATGGCTACACCTTC; cdr3_aa: CASRKPGHLYGYTF
v_call: TRBV5-1; d_call: TRBD1; j_call: TRBJ1-6; clone_size: .; cdr3_nt: TGCGCCAGCAGCTTGGTGGGACAGGTCGACTCCTATAATTCACCCCTCCACTTT; cdr3_aa: CASSLVGQVDSYNSPLHF
v_call: TRBV28; d_call: .; j_call: TRBJ1-1; clone_size: medium-sized; cdr3_nt: TGTGCCAGCAACCGAGGGCACAGGGCAAACACTGAAGCTTTCTTT; cdr3_aa: CASNRGHRANTEAFF
v_call: TRBV6-5; d_call: .; j_call: TRBJ2-3; clone_size: .; cdr3_nt: TGTGCCAGCACCACAGCAGGAGATACGCAGTATTTT; cdr3_aa: CASTTAGDTQYF
v_call: TRBV4-3; d_call: TRBD2; j_call: TRBJ2-6; clone_size: .; cdr3_nt: TGCGCCAGCAGCCAAGAAGTTCCAGCGGGGGGGCAGGGGGCCAACGTCCTGACTTTC; cdr3_aa: CASSQEVPAGGQGANVLTF
v_call: TRBV7-2; d_call: .; j_call: TRBJ2-1; clone_size: .; cdr3_nt: TGTGCCAGCAGCGGCAGGGAAGGGGTCAATGAGCAGTTCTTC; cdr3_aa: CASSGREGVNEQFF
v_call: TRBV2; d_call: .; j_call: TRBJ2-7; clone_size: .; cdr3_nt: TGTGCCAGCAGTGAAGTTACTGGGACAACCTACGAGCAGTACTTC; cdr3_aa: CASSEVTGTTYEQYF
v_call: TRBV10-3; d_call: .; j_call: TRBJ1-5; clone_size: .; cdr3_nt: TGTGCCATCAGTGCTGTGACAGTTTATGATAGCAATCAGCCCCAGCATTTT; cdr3_aa: CAISAVTVYDSNQPQHF
v_call: TRBV19; d_call: TRBD1; j_call: TRBJ2-7; clone_size: .; cdr3_nt: TGTGCCAGTAGCATACCCGGGACAGGTCTTGTCGAGCAGTACTTC; cdr3_aa: CASSIPGTGLVEQYF
v_call: TRBV30; d_call: TRBD1; j_call: TRBJ1-4; clone_size: few; cdr3_nt: TGTGCCTGGAGTGTTTCCGGGACAGGGTATGAAAAACTGTTTTTT; cdr3_aa: CAWSVSGTGYEKLFF
v_call: TRBV28; d_call: .; j_call: TRBJ1-1; clone_size: once; cdr3_nt: TGTGCCAGCAGTTACAGGGAGAACACTGAAGCTTTCTTT; cdr3_aa: CASSYRENTEAFF
v_call: TRBV6-5; d_call: .; j_call: TRBJ1-1; clone_size: .; cdr3_nt: TGTGCCAGCAGTTACGGGGGCAGGAGCAATGGTGAAGCTTTCTTT; cdr3_aa: CASSYGGRSNGEAFF
v_call: TRBV5-4; d_call: TRBD2; j_call: TRBJ2-1; clone_size: .; cdr3_nt: TGTGCCAGCTCGACACTAGCGGGATACAATGAGCAGTTCTTC; cdr3_aa: CASSTLAGYNEQFF
v_call: TRBV10-2; d_call: .; j_call: TRBJ1-4; clone_size: .; cdr3_nt: TGCGCCAGCAGTAGGACGGGGTTTTCCGAAAAACTGTTTTTT; cdr3_aa: CASSRTGFSEKLFF
v_call: TRBV2; d_call: TRBD2; j_call: TRBJ2-1; clone_size: .; cdr3_nt: TGTGCCAGCAACCTTCTAGCGGGGGCCCACAATGAGCAGTTCTTC; cdr3_aa: CASNLLAGAHNEQFF
v_call: TRBV27; d_call: TRBD2; j_call: TRBJ2-3; clone_size: .; cdr3_nt: TGTGCCAGCAGTCTAAGACTCAGGACTAGCGGGATGCTCGGGGGCACAGATACGCAGTATTTT; cdr3_aa: CASSLRLRTSGMLGGTDTQYF
v_call: TRBV10-3; d_call: .; j_call: TRBJ2-7; clone_size: once; cdr3_nt: TGTGCCATCAGGAACATTACCTACGAGCAGTACTTC; cdr3_aa: CAIRNITYEQYF
v_call: TRBV4-1; d_call: TRBD1; j_call: TRBJ1-1; clone_size: .; cdr3_nt: TGCGCCAGCAGCCAAAAACAGGGGCGGGACACTGAAGCTTTCTTT; cdr3_aa: CASSQKQGRDTEAFF
v_call: TRBV28; d_call: .; j_call: TRBJ2-5; clone_size: .; cdr3_nt: TGTGCCAGCAGTGCTTTCCGACAGGTACGGGAGACCCAGTACTTC; cdr3_aa: CASSAFRQVRETQYF
v_call: TRBV15; d_call: .; j_call: TRBJ2-7; clone_size: few; cdr3_nt: TGTGCCACCAGCAGAGAAGGTTCTAGCGTAAGCTCCTACGAGCAGTACTTC; cdr3_aa: CATSREGSSVSSYEQYF
v_call: TRBV1; d_call: .; j_call: TRBJ1-5; clone_size: few; cdr3_nt: TGCACCAGCAGCCAAAGATCGGCGGGACAGGGATTATATAGCAATCAGCCCCAGCATTTT; cdr3_aa: CTSSQRSAGQGLYSNQPQHF
v_call: TRBV5-4; d_call: .; j_call: TRBJ1-4; clone_size: .; cdr3_nt: TGTGCCAGCAGCTTGAGGGGGAAGAACCGTGAAAAACTGTTTTTT; cdr3_aa: CASSLRGKNREKLFF
v_call: TRBV6-1; d_call: .; j_call: TRBJ1-3; clone_size: .; cdr3_nt: TGTGCCGGTTCTGAAAACCCTAGCTCTGGAAACACCATATATTTT; cdr3_aa: CAGSENPSSGNTIYF
v_call: TRBV7-3; d_call: TRBD1; j_call: TRBJ1-6; clone_size: .; cdr3_nt: TGTGCCAGCACCTCTGGACAGGGGGCAAGGTCACCCCTCCACTTT; cdr3_aa: CASTSGQGARSPLHF
v_call: TRBV30; d_call: TRBD1; j_call: TRBJ1-1; clone_size: .; cdr3_nt: TGTGCCTGGAGTTCTGACAGGGAATCATCTGCTTTCTTT; cdr3_aa: CAWSSDRESSAFF
v_call: TRBV4-1; d_call: TRBD1; j_call: TRBJ1-2; clone_size: .; cdr3_nt: TGCGCCAGCAGCCAAGGACAGGGGAGGAACTATGGCTACACCTTC; cdr3_aa: CASSQGQGRNYGYTF
v_call: TRBV19; d_call: TRBD1; j_call: TRBJ1-5; clone_size: .; cdr3_nt: TGTGCCAGTAGCGGGACAGCTAGCAATCAGCCCCAGCATTTT; cdr3_aa: CASSGTASNQPQHF
v_call: TRBV7-9; d_call: TRBD1; j_call: TRBJ1-1; clone_size: .; cdr3_nt: TGTGCCAGCAGACAGGGACAGACCAGAAACACTGAAGCTTTCTTT; cdr3_aa: CASRQGQTRNTEAFF
v_call: TRBV7-9; d_call: .; j_call: TRBJ1-1; clone_size: .; cdr3_nt: TGTGCCAGCAGCTTAGCGACGGCAGGGTACACTGAAGCTTTCTTT; cdr3_aa: CASSLATAGYTEAFF
v_call: TRBV7-9; d_call: .; j_call: TRBJ1-1; clone_size: .; cdr3_nt: TGTGCCAGCAGCCGGGGACTGGCGAACACTGAAGCTTTCTTT; cdr3_aa: CASSRGLANTEAFF
v_call: TRBV28; d_call: .; j_call: TRBJ2-5; clone_size: .; cdr3_nt: TGTGCCAGCAGTCCCTCAGGGTTCCGCCAAGAGACCCAGTACTTC; cdr3_aa: CASSPSGFRQETQYF
v_call: TRBV7-8; d_call: TRBD1; j_call: TRBJ1-2; clone_size: .; cdr3_nt: TGTGCCAGCAGCCCGATCTCCCAGGGGGGACCTAACTATGGCTACACCTTC; cdr3_aa: CASSPISQGGPNYGYTF
v_call: TRBV5-8; d_call: .; j_call: TRBJ1-6; clone_size: few; cdr3_nt: TGTGCCAGCAGAAGGGGTTATAATTCACCCCTCCACTTT; cdr3_aa: CASRRGYNSPLHF
v_call: TRBV7-9; d_call: TRBD1; j_call: TRBJ1-4; clone_size: .; cdr3_nt: TGTGCCAGCAGCCTCGGGACAGGGGGAAGAAAACTGTTTTTT; cdr3_aa: CASSLGTGGRKLFF
v_call: TRBV27; d_call: .; j_call: TRBJ2-1; clone_size: .; cdr3_nt: TGTGCCAGCAGTCTCGGCTCCTACAATGAGCAGTTCTTC; cdr3_aa: CASSLGSYNEQFF
v_call: TRBV7-9; d_call: .; j_call: TRBJ2-1; clone_size: .; cdr3_nt: TGTGCCAGCAGCTTATACCTTGTAGACAATGAGCAGTTCTTC; cdr3_aa: CASSLYLVDNEQFF
v_call: TRBV5-1; d_call: TRBD2; j_call: TRBJ2-5; clone_size: .; cdr3_nt: TGCGCCAGCAGCTATGGGGCTAGCGGGAGGGAGACCCAGTACTTC; cdr3_aa: CASSYGASGRETQYF
v_call: TRBV5-4; d_call: .; j_call: TRBJ1-3; clone_size: .; cdr3_nt: TGTGCCAGCAGCCCGAACCGAGGGGGAAACACCATATATTTT; cdr3_aa: CASSPNRGGNTIYF
v_call: TRBV28; d_call: TRBD2; j_call: TRBJ2-2; clone_size: .; cdr3_nt: TGTGCCAGCAGTTTAGGGACTAGCGGGATTTCCGGGGAGCTGTTTTTT; cdr3_aa: CASSLGTSGISGELFF
v_call: TRBV6-5; d_call: TRBD1; j_call: TRBJ2-1; clone_size: .; cdr3_nt: TGTGCCAGCAGTTACGATGAGGGGGCGCGGAATGAGCAGTTCTTC; cdr3_aa: CASSYDEGARNEQFF
v_call: TRBV5-1; d_call: TRBD1; j_call: TRBJ2-7; clone_size: .; cdr3_nt: TGCGCCAGCAGCGCGGGACAGGGGAAGCCCTCGGACTACGAGCAGTACTTC; cdr3_aa: CASSAGQGKPSDYEQYF